A single sample is the source of the 20 T cell receptor beta chains below, sequenced in a study of neurological immune-mediated disorders. TCRdb independently ran MiXCR on the 5' RACE reads; one entry per CDR3 protein. The repertoire holds roughly 70,000 distinct CDR3 sequences, with roughly 4.5% as singletons. The source material was PBMCs. The receptors come from a woman between 65 and 79 years old with multiple sclerosis.

This clonotype was counted ten times or more. The V gene is TRBV7-8, the J gene TRBJ1-2; no clear D. The CDR3 has 14 residues. Looked up from germline, CDR1 is SGHVS and CDR2 is FQNEAQ. V lost 5 bases and J lost 7, with 17 bases in between. The CDR3 protein is CASSPGPSGGGYTF. For the CDR3, the DNA is TGTGCCAGCAGCCCCGGCCCCTCAGGTGGTGGCTACACCTTC.

This clonotype was counted at least ten times. This sequence joins TRBV20-1 and TRBJ2-2; D may be TRBD1 (6 bases). The germline V gene encodes CDR1 DFQATT and CDR2 SNEGSKA (reference sequence). Between the trimmed V and J ends, which lost 3 bases and 3 bases, there was a span of 14 bases. This CDR3 has 15 amino acids. Here the CDR3 reads CSASNQGSHTGELFF. The DNA for the CDR3 is TGCAGTGCTAGTAACCAGGGGTCCCACACCGGGGAGCTGTTTTTT.

This clonotype was seen at least ten times. The CDR3 DNA is TGCGCCAGCAGCCGGTTGGGAAGTACAGATACGCAGTATTTT. It translates to CASSRLGSTDTQYF. J is TRBJ2-3 and V is TRBV5-1; D unclear. The CDR3 contains 14 residues. The germline V gene encodes CDR1 SGHRS and CDR2 YFSETQ. The V and J ends lost 4 bases and 3 bases respectively, with 12 bases between them.

The sample holds many counts of this clonotype. This chain links TRBV7-6 with TRBJ2-1; 9 positions match TRBD2. V lost 4 bases and J lost 1; bases outside the gene matches: 2. This CDR3 is built from 15 residues. Germline loops: CDR1 SGHVS, CDR2 FNYEAQ. The CDR3 sequence is CASSSLAGSYNEQFF. The CDR3 DNA follows: TGTGCCAGCAGCTCTCTAGCGGGATCCTACAATGAGCAGTTCTTC.

The rearrangement links TRBV5-1 to TRBJ2-1, with TRBD2 identical over 8 bases. Germline CDR1 reads SGHRS; CDR2 reads YFSETQ. The CDR3 totals 16 residues. V lost 4 bases and J lost 9; bases outside the gene matches: 15. CDR3 protein: CASSTLVAGSPLEQFF. DNA of the CDR3: TGCGCCAGCAGCACCCTCGTAGCGGGGAGCCCCCTTGAGCAGTTCTTC. Full variable domain (missing parts from reference TRBV5-1 and TRBJ2-1): KAGVTQTPRYLIKTRGQQVTLSCSPISGHRSVSWYQQTPGQGLQFLFEYFSETQRNKGNFPGRFSGRQFSNSRSEMNVSTLELGDSALYLCASSTLVAGSPLEQFFGPGTRLTVL.

This clonotype was counted between two and nine times. This sequence joins TRBV20-1 and TRBJ1-5; TRBD1 matches at 12 bases. The V segment lost 6 bases and the J segment 6 bases; nucleotides outside the gene matches: 9. CDR3 size: 15 residues. Germline V gene data show CDR1 as DFQATT and CDR2 as SNEGSKA (reference sequence). This chain's CDR3 is CSANSGTGGTQPQHF. The CDR3 DNA follows: TGCAGTGCAAACTCCGGGACAGGGGGCACTCAGCCCCAGCATTTT.

This clonotype has at least ten counts. This chain joins TRBV4-3 and TRBJ1-4; 10 bases map to TRBD1. The CDR3 is made up of 19 amino acids. CDR1 is LGHNA, CDR2 YSLEER, per germline. V lost 0 bases to trimming and J lost 8 bases; unmatched junction nucleotides: 15. In nucleotides, the CDR3 is TGCGCCAGCAGCCAAGATCGGAGCTTTGGTGGGACAGGGGACGAAAAACTGTTTTTT. It codes for CASSQDRSFGGTGDEKLFF.

This clonotype occurred many times. The CDR3 DNA sequence: TGCGCCAGCAGCAACGCTGCCCGCCCCACGAGCACAGATACGCAGTATTTT. It encodes CASSNAARPTSTDTQYF. The V gene is TRBV5-1, the J gene TRBJ2-3, with D uncertain. V lost 4 bases and J lost 0, with 18 bases in between. Germline CDR1 is SGHRS and CDR2 is YFSETQ. The CDR3 is made up of 17 amino acids.

This clonotype occurred a few times. V and J are TRBV12-3 or TRBV12-4 and TRBJ2-1, with D unresolved. Trimming shortened V by 5 bases and J by 3 bases, and 17 bases separated the two germline ends. The CDR3 is 16 residues long. CDR3 in amino acids: CASSGGWQPVYNEQFF. CDR3 nucleotide sequence: TGTGCCAGCAGTGGCGGATGGCAGCCCGTCTACAATGAGCAGTTCTTC.

This clonotype has ten or more counts. The chain has TRBV20-1 and TRBJ2-1; 12 bases fit TRBD2. Germline V gene data show CDR1 as DFQATT and CDR2 as SNEGSKA (reference sequence). V lost 2 bases and J lost 7; bases outside the gene matches: 9. The length of the CDR3 is 16 residues. CDR3 residues: CSARSGVLAGGNEQFF. The CDR3 bases are TGCAGTGCTAGATCCGGGGTACTAGCGGGAGGTAATGAGCAGTTCTTC.

This clonotype was seen many times. This chain uses TRBV24-1 with TRBJ2-1; 8 bases match TRBD2. Germline loops: CDR1 KGHDR, CDR2 SFDVKD. The V and J ends lost 3 bases and 5 bases, in that order; junction bases with no gene match: 11. The CDR3 has 17 amino acids. The CDR3 here is CATSDPGDGRANNEQFF. The CDR3 DNA sequence: TGTGCCACCAGTGATCCCGGGGACGGGAGGGCAAACAATGAGCAGTTCTTC.

V and J are TRBV5-1 and TRBJ2-7; 7 nucleotides match TRBD2. V gave up 3 bases and J gave up 2 bases; unmatched junction bases: 8. The V gene's germline CDR1 is SGHRS and CDR2 YFSETQ. The CDR3 runs to 15 residues. CDR3 in DNA: TGCGCCAGCAGCTCCGGGACGGCGGGGGCCTACGAGCAGTACTTC. It yields the protein CASSSGTAGAYEQYF.

This clonotype was found many times. V and J are TRBV9 and TRBJ2-1; the D call may be TRBD1 or TRBD2 (6 bases each). Trimming removed 0 bases at V and 0 bases at J, with 10 bases between. The CDR3 contains 16 residues. Germline lookup yields CDR1 SGDLS and CDR2 YYNGEE. The CDR3, as DNA: TGTGCCAGCAGCGTAGACGGAGGGGGCTCCTACAATGAGCAGTTCTTC. This codes for CASSVDGGGSYNEQFF.

The table lists this clonotype with many counts. V gene TRBV20-1 combines with J gene TRBJ2-5; D is perhaps TRBD1 or TRBD2 (5 bases each). The CDR3 totals 12 residues. The V end lost 1 base, the J end lost 4 bases, and 7 bases lay between the germline ends. CDR1 and CDR2 from the germline V gene are DFQATT and SNEGSKA (reference sequence). This CDR3 is CSARVGGETQYF. DNA for the CDR3: TGCAGTGCTAGAGTTGGGGGAGAGACCCAGTACTTC.

This clonotype was recorded at least ten times. The CDR3 here is CASSFFGWTRNEQYF. The CDR3 coding sequence is TGTGCCAGCAGCTTTTTCGGATGGACTAGGAACGAGCAGTACTTC. The rearrangement uses TRBV11-2 and TRBJ2-7, with 7 bases that match TRBD2. CDR3 length: 15 residues. Unmatched junction bases numbered 10, after V lost 3 bases and J lost 5 bases. The V gene's germline CDR1 is SGHAT and CDR2 FQNNGV.

The chain carries TRBV7-9 and TRBJ1-1; a possible D gene is TRBD1 (6 bases). Germline CDR1 SEHNR, CDR2 FQNEAQ (reference sequence). Trimming removed 5 bases from V and 2 bases from J, with 12 bases in between. This CDR3 comprises 14 residues. CDR3 in DNA: TGTGCCAGCAGCCTTACAGGGACCAACACTGAAGCTTTCTTT. Protein: CASSLTGTNTEAFF.

This clonotype was detected many times. The J gene is TRBJ1-5, the V gene TRBV4-2; possibly TRBD1 for D (5 bases). The germline CDR1 and CDR2 sequences are LGHNA and YNFKEQ. The CDR3 totals 16 residues. V was pared by 0 bases and J by 1 base, with 10 bases between. The CDR3: CASSQEGDYSNQPQHF. Written as DNA, the CDR3 is TGTGCCAGCAGCCAAGAAGGGGATTACAGCAATCAGCCCCAGCATTTT.

Many counts were recorded for this clonotype. V is TRBV7-9 and J is TRBJ2-2, with D hard to call. The germline gives CDR1 SEHNR, CDR2 FQNEAQ (reference sequence). V shed 5 bases and J shed 3 bases, with 7 bases lying between them. The CDR3 has 13 residues. As DNA, the CDR3 is TGTGCCAGCAGCCCCCCATACACCGGGGAGCTGTTTTTT. It is translated as CASSPPYTGELFF.

As regards this clonotype: A junction boundary mismatches the germline segment, possibly from a read error. This chain connects TRBV3-1 to TRBJ1-1, with D tentatively TRBD1 (5 bases). From germline, CDR1 is LGHDT and CDR2 YNNKEL (reference sequence). This CDR3 has 12 residues. In DNA form, the CDR3 reads TGTGACAGCAGCAAAGATGCCAGGGAGGCTTTCTTT. This codes for CDSSKDAREAFF. Based on the CDR3 plus reference TRBV3-1 and TRBJ1-1, the full variable domain is DTAVSQTPKYLVTQMGNDKSIKCEQNLGHDTMYWYKQDSKKFLKIMFSYNNKELIINETVPNRFSPKSPDKAHLNLHINSLELGDSAVYFCDSSKDAREAFFGQGTRLTVV.

In this sample, this clonotype turned up many times. The rearrangement links TRBV20-1 to TRBJ1-2, with D possibly matching TRBD1 (6 bases). CDR3 length equals 14 residues. V lost 5 bases and J 4 bases, leaving 17 bases between the germline ends. CDR1 is DFQATT, CDR2 SNEGSKA, per germline (reference sequence). The CDR3: CSASTPTGFYGYTF. Here the CDR3 DNA reads TGCAGTGCTTCTACTCCGACAGGATTCTATGGCTACACCTTC.